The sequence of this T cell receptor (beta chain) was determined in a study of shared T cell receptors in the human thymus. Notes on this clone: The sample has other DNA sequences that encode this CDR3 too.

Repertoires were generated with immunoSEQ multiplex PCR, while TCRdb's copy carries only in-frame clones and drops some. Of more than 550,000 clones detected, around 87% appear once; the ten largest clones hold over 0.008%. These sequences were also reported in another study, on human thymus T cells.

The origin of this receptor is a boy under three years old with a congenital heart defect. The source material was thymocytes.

The CDR3 protein is CASSPQGNQPQHF. As DNA, the CDR3 is TGTGCCAGCAGTCCTCAGGGGAATCAGCCCCAGCATTTT. The genes are TRBV6-5 and TRBJ1-5; D possibly corresponds to TRBD1 (6 bases). The CDR3 spans 13 residues. Trimming took off 5 bases at V and 4 bases at J, with 9 bases between the two ends. Germline V CDR1 and CDR2: MNHEY, SVGAGI.